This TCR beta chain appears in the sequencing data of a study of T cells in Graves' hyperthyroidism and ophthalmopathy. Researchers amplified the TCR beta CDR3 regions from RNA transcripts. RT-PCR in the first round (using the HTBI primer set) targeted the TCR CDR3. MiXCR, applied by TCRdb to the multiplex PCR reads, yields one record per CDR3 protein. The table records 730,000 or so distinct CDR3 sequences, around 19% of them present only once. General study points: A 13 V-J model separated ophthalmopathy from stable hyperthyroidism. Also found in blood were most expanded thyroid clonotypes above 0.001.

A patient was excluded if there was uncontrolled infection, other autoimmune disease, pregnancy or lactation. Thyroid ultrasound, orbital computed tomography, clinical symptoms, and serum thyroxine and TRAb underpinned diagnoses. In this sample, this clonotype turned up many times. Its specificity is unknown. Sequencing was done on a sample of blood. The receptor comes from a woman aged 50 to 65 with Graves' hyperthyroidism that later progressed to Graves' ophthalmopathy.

The CDR3 region is CASKVRAGSNEQFF. CDR3 sequence (DNA): TGCGCCAGCAAGGTCAGAGCAGGGAGCAATGAGCAGTTCTTC. The gene calls are TRBV5-1 and TRBJ2-1; D could derive from TRBD1 or TRBD2 (5 bases each). CDR1 SGHRS and CDR2 YFSETQ come from the germline V gene. The CDR3 length is 14 residues. V was clipped by 6 bases and J by 6 bases, with 16 bases between them. Full variable domain (missing parts from reference TRBV5-1 and TRBJ2-1): KAGVTQTPRYLIKTRGQQVTLSCSPISGHRSVSWYQQTPGQGLQFLFEYFSETQRNKGNFPGRFSGRQFSNSRSEMNVSTLELGDSALYLCASKVRAGSNEQFFGPGTRLTVL.